Presented here are 21 T cell receptor beta chains from one specimen sequenced in a study of T cell responses to AZD1222 COVID-19 vaccine. Using immunoSEQ multiplex PCR, the repertoire was profiled, and TCRdb retains in-frame clones only, with some absent. The table lists around 110,000 clones, roughly 87% of them singletons. The sample consisted of peripheral blood, taken on day 0 of AZD1222 vaccination. All receptors derive from an adult in good health.

In nucleotides, the CDR3 is TGTGCCAGCAGCTCCCTCGGGATCCCTGGAGCCGGGGAGCTGTTTTTT. It yields the protein CASSSLGIPGAGELFF. The chain is built from TRBV7-3 and TRBJ2-2; possibly TRBD2 for D (5 bases). CDR1 is SGHTA, CDR2 FQGTGA, per germline. The V end lost 4 bases, the J end lost 6 bases, and 18 bases lay between the germline ends. There are 16 residues in the CDR3.

Points on this clone: Other DNA sequences in this specimen translate into the identical CDR3. The chain carries TRBV6-2 or TRBV6-3 and TRBJ2-1, with unresolved D. The V and J ends lost 2 bases and 7 bases respectively, with 3 bases between them. This CDR3 is built from 11 residues. Germline V gene lookup returns CDR1 MNHEY and CDR2 SVGEGT. CDR3 sequence (DNA): TGTGCCAGCAGTTACCGGAATGAGCAGTTCTTC. Translating it yields CASSYRNEQFF.

The chain couples TRBV5-1 to TRBJ2-3, with unresolved D. The CDR3 runs 15 residues. CDR1 is SGHRS, CDR2 YFSETQ, per germline. The V and J ends lost 3 bases and 2 bases respectively, with 13 bases between them. In nucleotides, the CDR3 is TGCGCCAGCAGCTCGGAATGGCGGATCACAGATACGCAGTATTTT. Protein: CASSSEWRITDTQYF.

The J gene is TRBJ1-1, the V gene TRBV27, with D possibly being TRBD1 (5 bases). The CDR3 has 14 amino acids. The V gene lost 3 bases and the J gene lost 3 bases, with 11 bases spanning the gap. In germline, CDR1 is MNHEY, CDR2 SMNVEV (reference sequence). DNA for the CDR3: TGTGCCAGCAGTTTGAAGGGGCCGGACACTGAAGCTTTCTTT. Amino acids: CASSLKGPDTEAFF.

This sequence joins TRBV6-1 and TRBJ1-5; perhaps TRBD1 as D (5 bases). Trimming shortened V by 1 base and J by 2 bases, and 15 bases separated the two germline ends. From germline, CDR1 is MNHNS and CDR2 SASEGT. The CDR3 contains 17 residues. CDR3 in DNA: TGTGCCAGCAGTGAAGGTTTCCGAGGGGCGGGCAATCAGCCCCAGCATTTT. Encoded protein: CASSEGFRGAGNQPQHF.

This clone was observed a single time. The chain recombines TRBV28 with TRBJ2-6; tentatively, D is TRBD2 (5 bases). Germline V gene data show CDR1 as MDHEN and CDR2 as SYDVKM. The CDR3 runs 16 residues. The V end lost 8 bases, the J end lost 4 bases, and 18 bases lay between the germline ends. CDR3 amino acids: CASSEGGPSGANVLTF. CDR3 DNA sequence: TGTGCCAGCTCCGAGGGCGGCCCCTCAGGGGCCAACGTCCTGACTTTC.

The chain couples TRBV18 to TRBJ1-2, with D maybe TRBD1 (6 bases). This CDR3 is 16 amino acids long. V was clipped by 3 bases and J by 4 bases, with 18 bases between them. From germline, CDR1 is KGHSH and CDR2 LQKENI. CDR3: CASSPSPGQTIYGYTF. The CDR3 DNA is TGTGCCAGCTCACCTAGCCCCGGACAGACAATCTATGGCTACACCTTC.

The chain couples TRBV5-4 to TRBJ2-7, with D hard to call. Per the germline V gene, CDR1 is SGHNT and CDR2 is YYREEE (reference sequence). This CDR3 has 14 residues. Deletions cut 0 bases from V and 2 bases from J, with 9 bases between. Here the CDR3 DNA reads TGTGCCAGCAGCTTGGAGCAGACCCCCTACGAGCAGTACTTC. It yields the protein CASSLEQTPYEQYF.

The genes are TRBV18 and TRBJ2-3, with D unresolved. Trimming stripped 2 bases from V and 4 bases from J, with 4 bases between. The CDR3 is 12 amino acids. In germline, CDR1 is KGHSH, CDR2 LQKENI. The CDR3 region is CASSPGADTQYF. CDR3 bases: TGTGCCAGCTCACCAGGAGCAGATACGCAGTATTTT. Full variable domain (rest looked up from reference TRBV18 and TRBJ2-3): NAGVMQNPRHLVRRRGQEARLRCSPMKGHSHVYWYRQLPEEGLKFMVYLQKENIIDESGMPKERFSAEFPKEGPSILRIQQVVRGDSAAYFCASSPGADTQYFGPGTRLTVL.

The chain combines TRBV7-8 with TRBJ1-5; D is undetermined. This CDR3 region has 15 residues. V gave up 2 bases and J gave up 6 bases, with 14 bases separating them. CDR1 SGHVS and CDR2 FQNEAQ come from the germline V gene. For the CDR3, the DNA is TGTGCCAGCAGCTTAAGAAAAGGATTGGCTCAGCCCCAGCATTTT. Translation gives CASSLRKGLAQPQHF.

The V gene is TRBV11-2, the J gene TRBJ2-1, with unresolved D. Trimming removed 6 bases at V and 10 bases at J, with 13 bases between. From germline, CDR1 is SGHAT and CDR2 FQNNGV. The CDR3 extends over 12 amino acids. CDR3 loop: CASRKALGEQFF. The CDR3, as DNA: TGTGCCAGCAGAAAAGCGTTGGGAGAGCAGTTCTTC.

V is TRBV2 and J is TRBJ2-6; TRBD2 agrees at 8 bases. Germline-derived CDR1 and CDR2 are SNHLY and FYNNEI. V shed 6 bases, J shed 0 bases, and the junction held 7 bases outside the gene matches. The CDR3 has 17 residues. The CDR3 loop reads CASRISGESSGANVLTF. In nucleotides, the CDR3 is TGTGCCAGCAGGATTAGCGGGGAGAGCTCTGGGGCCAACGTCCTGACTTTC.

The rearrangement joins TRBV25-1 to TRBJ2-7, with 7 bases identical to TRBD1. J lost 6 bases, V lost 9 bases, and 17 bases had no gene match. The CDR3 totals 15 residues. Germline values: CDR1 MGHDK, CDR2 SYGVNS. The DNA of the CDR3 is TGTGCCAGTAGCTACGGCCTGATGGGGGACAGCGAGCAGTACTTC. Its translation: CASSYGLMGDSEQYF.

This chain links TRBV4-2 with TRBJ1-5, with TRBD1 as a possible D gene (6 bases). This CDR3 has 14 amino acids. CDR1 and CDR2 (germline): LGHNA, YNFKEQ. The V gene lost 4 bases and the J gene lost 3 bases, with 10 bases spanning the gap. This CDR3 is CASSLGQFNQPQHF. The CDR3 DNA follows: TGTGCCAGCAGCCTAGGACAGTTCAATCAGCCCCAGCATTTT.

The chain has TRBV5-1 and TRBJ1-2, with no clear D. The CDR3 is 15 amino acids. The germline CDR1 and CDR2 sequences are SGHRS and YFSETQ. The V and J ends lost 0 bases and 6 bases respectively, with 15 bases between them. Here the CDR3 reads CASSLAGKFSDGYTF. Here the CDR3 DNA reads TGCGCCAGCAGCTTGGCCGGCAAATTCTCCGATGGCTACACCTTC. Variable domain in full (rest from reference TRBV5-1 and TRBJ1-2): KAGVTQTPRYLIKTRGQQVTLSCSPISGHRSVSWYQQTPGQGLQFLFEYFSETQRNKGNFPGRFSGRQFSNSRSEMNVSTLELGDSALYLCASSLAGKFSDGYTFGSGTRLTVV.

This clone was counted between two and nine times. The V gene is TRBV6-4, the J gene TRBJ2-6; D unclear. Trimming removed 0 bases at V and 0 bases at J, with 6 bases between. The CDR3 contains 16 residues. Germline CDR1 is MRHNA and CDR2 is SNTAGT. CDR3 bases: TGTGCCAGCAGTGACTCGACCGGCTCTGGGGCCAACGTCCTGACTTTC. Protein product: CASSDSTGSGANVLTF.

The chain has TRBV6-2 or TRBV6-3 and TRBJ1-5; maybe TRBD1 (5 bases). The V end lost 0 bases, the J end lost 7 bases, and 10 bases lay between the germline ends. The CDR3 length is 14 residues. Germline CDR1 reads MNHEY; CDR2 reads SVGEGT. CDR3 in amino acids: CASSYSDSWQPQHF. The CDR3 DNA reads TGTGCCAGCAGTTACTCAGACAGTTGGCAGCCCCAGCATTTT.

The chain couples TRBV4-1 to TRBJ2-7; no definite D call. The CDR3 loop spans 16 amino acids. CDR1 MGHRA and CDR2 YSYEKL come from the germline V gene. Trimming removed 0 bases at V and 2 bases at J, with 14 bases between. CDR3 protein: CASSQDRTASAYEQYF. Here the CDR3 DNA reads TGCGCCAGCAGCCAAGATAGAACAGCGTCAGCCTACGAGCAGTACTTC.

CDR3 amino acids: CASSDRDRGYEQYF. In DNA, the CDR3 is TGCGCCAGCAGCGACCGGGACAGGGGCTACGAGCAGTACTTC. The rearrangement uses TRBV5-1 and TRBJ2-7; 10 positions agree with TRBD1. This CDR3 has 14 residues. The V gene end was trimmed by 4 bases and the J gene end by 3 bases; junction bases not matched to a gene: 4. Germline V gene lookup returns CDR1 SGHRS and CDR2 YFSETQ. Full variable domain (rest looked up from reference TRBV5-1 and TRBJ2-7): KAGVTQTPRYLIKTRGQQVTLSCSPISGHRSVSWYQQTPGQGLQFLFEYFSETQRNKGNFPGRFSGRQFSNSRSEMNVSTLELGDSALYLCASSDRDRGYEQYFGPGTRLTVT.

The V call is TRBV7-9, the J call TRBJ2-3; a weak D match, TRBD2 (6 bases). The V gene's germline CDR1 is SEHNR and CDR2 FQNEAQ (reference sequence). The CDR3 totals 15 residues. Trimming shortened V by 2 bases and J by 4 bases, and 13 bases separated the two germline ends. CDR3 protein: CASSLNAGTSDTQYF. DNA of the CDR3: TGTGCCAGCAGCTTAAACGCAGGGACTTCAGATACGCAGTATTTT.

The J gene is TRBJ1-2, the V gene TRBV28; 8 bases are shared with TRBD1. The CDR3 loop spans 15 amino acids. The J segment lost 3 bases and the V segment lost 10 bases, leaving 13 bases of the junction unmatched. Per the germline V gene, CDR1 is MDHEN and CDR2 is SYDVKM. For the CDR3, the DNA is TGTGCCACACTAAAAGCAGGGGGCGCATACTATGGCTACACCTTC. Translated, it gives CATLKAGGAYYGYTF.